This is a list of T cell receptor beta chains from one sample in a study of CD8 T cells in Susac syndrome. TCRdb used MiXCR to reprocess the immunoSEQ multiplex PCR reads, holding one entry per CDR3 protein. Of 70,000 to 75,000 distinct CDR3 sequences in the sample, 93% were seen once. The specimen sequenced was CD4+ T cells from PBMCs. The source is a human donor with Susac syndrome. Both conserved end residues are part of each CDR3. The order of the fields is V gene, CDR3 length, J gene, CDR3 protein.

v_call: TRBV20-1
cdr3_length: 14
j_call: TRBJ1-1
cdr3_aa: CSAVSTIENTEAFF

v_call: TRBV25-1
cdr3_length: 15
j_call: TRBJ1-2
cdr3_aa: CASSGEDRGRYGYTF

v_call: TRBV20-1
cdr3_length: 13
j_call: TRBJ1-2
cdr3_aa: CSAQQGLNYGYTF

v_call: TRBV28
cdr3_length: 13
j_call: TRBJ1-1
cdr3_aa: CASPPRLNTEAFF

v_call: TRBV5-1
cdr3_length: 15
j_call: TRBJ1-6
cdr3_aa: CASRLGQGLNSPLHF

v_call: TRBV27
cdr3_length: 16
j_call: TRBJ2-3
cdr3_aa: CASSLYGRIPTDTQYF

v_call: TRBV3-1
cdr3_length: 17
j_call: TRBJ2-1
cdr3_aa: CASSQDQWGSGGNEQFF

v_call: TRBV6-5
cdr3_length: 15
j_call: TRBJ2-1
cdr3_aa: CASSYRGGGYNEQFF

v_call: TRBV29-1
cdr3_length: 11
j_call: TRBJ1-2
cdr3_aa: CSVDPGYGYTF

v_call: TRBV5-1
cdr3_length: 14
j_call: TRBJ1-2
cdr3_aa: CASGPEDGQYGYTF

v_call: TRBV7-2
cdr3_length: 12
j_call: TRBJ2-3
cdr3_aa: CASSQSGATQYF

v_call: TRBV14
cdr3_length: 17
j_call: TRBJ1-4
cdr3_aa: CASSHRIGTALNEKLFF

v_call: TRBV7-9
cdr3_length: 15
j_call: TRBJ2-1
cdr3_aa: CASTPRATAYNEQFF

v_call: TRBV28
cdr3_length: 14
j_call: TRBJ2-5
cdr3_aa: CASSVTGSLETQYF

v_call: TRBV27
cdr3_length: 12
j_call: TRBJ1-1
cdr3_aa: CANHSENTEAFF

v_call: TRBV6-5
cdr3_length: 14
j_call: TRBJ1-3
cdr3_aa: CASSKTDSGNTIYF

v_call: TRBV7-9
cdr3_length: 12
j_call: TRBJ2-7
cdr3_aa: CASSYDRYEQYF

v_call: TRBV29-1
cdr3_length: 11
j_call: TRBJ2-1
cdr3_aa: CSVPSYNEQFF

v_call: TRBV29-1
cdr3_length: 15
j_call: TRBJ2-4
cdr3_aa: CSVSGTGGGKNIQYF

v_call: TRBV28
cdr3_length: 17
j_call: TRBJ1-5
cdr3_aa: CASSLGTKLFSNQPQHF

v_call: TRBV7-9
cdr3_length: 16
j_call: TRBJ1-1
cdr3_aa: CASSHGQGALNTEAFF

v_call: TRBV7-8
cdr3_length: 14
j_call: TRBJ1-5
cdr3_aa: CASSPGMANQPQHF

v_call: TRBV7-2
cdr3_length: 13
j_call: TRBJ2-5
cdr3_aa: CASSWDSQETQYF

v_call: TRBV7-2
cdr3_length: 15
j_call: TRBJ2-1
cdr3_aa: CASSSRRGDGNEQFF

v_call: TRBV18
cdr3_length: 15
j_call: TRBJ2-5
cdr3_aa: CASSPGQGSRETQYF

v_call: TRBV6-2/TRBV6-3
cdr3_length: 14
j_call: TRBJ2-3
cdr3_aa: CASSYFGGPDTQYF

v_call: TRBV18
cdr3_length: 12
j_call: TRBJ2-3
cdr3_aa: CASSPVSDTQYF

v_call: TRBV5-6
cdr3_length: 13
j_call: TRBJ2-5
cdr3_aa: CASSGLAPETQYF

v_call: TRBV6-2/TRBV6-3
cdr3_length: 13
j_call: TRBJ1-6
cdr3_aa: CAARQASNSPLHF

v_call: TRBV7-9
cdr3_length: 12
j_call: TRBJ2-7
cdr3_aa: CASSPSIYEQYF

v_call: TRBV20-1
cdr3_length: 14
j_call: TRBJ2-7
cdr3_aa: CSASRQGLSYEQYF

v_call: TRBV5-4
cdr3_length: 15
j_call: TRBJ2-3
cdr3_aa: CASSGGPDSPDTQYF

v_call: TRBV20-1
cdr3_length: 14
j_call: TRBJ2-1
cdr3_aa: CSVREAGGFNEQFF

v_call: TRBV3-1
cdr3_length: 15
j_call: TRBJ2-7
cdr3_aa: CASSQENLAGVEQYF

v_call: TRBV6-5
cdr3_length: 14
j_call: TRBJ2-2
cdr3_aa: CASTPFRGAGELFF

v_call: TRBV7-2
cdr3_length: 16
j_call: TRBJ1-3
cdr3_aa: CASSRGGTRSGNTIYF

v_call: TRBV10-3
cdr3_length: 13
j_call: TRBJ2-3
cdr3_aa: CATTPGGTDTQYF

v_call: TRBV7-2
cdr3_length: 14
j_call: TRBJ2-7
cdr3_aa: CASSGVAGGHEQYF